This passage covers 27 T cell receptor beta chains from one sample sequenced in a study of blood T cell repertoires in COVID-19. Only in-frame clones appear in the TCRdb table, and some are missing; sequencing was by immunoSEQ multiplex PCR. The sample has about 150,000 clones; roughly 81% are singletons. Sequencing input: peripheral blood. The receptors originated from an elderly woman with COVID-19, enrolled during active disease.

This sequence joins TRBV10-3 and TRBJ1-1, with D possibly matching TRBD1 (6 bases). The germline CDR1 and CDR2 sequences are ENHRY and SYGVKD. V was pared by 5 bases and J by 3 bases, with 10 bases between. The length of the CDR3 is 13 residues. The CDR3 coding sequence is TGTGCCATCAGTAAACAGGGAGACACTGAAGCTTTCTTT. As protein: CAISKQGDTEAFF.

About this clone itself: In the same sample, other DNA sequences code for this CDR3. The chain recombines TRBV18 with TRBJ2-2, with a possible D match to TRBD2 (5 bases). Germline V gene sequence: CDR1 KGHSH, CDR2 LQKENI. The length of the CDR3 is 15 residues. The germline V and J ends were trimmed by 3 bases and 2 bases, with 10 bases remaining between them. CDR3 residues: CASSPPGGNTGELFF. The CDR3 DNA sequence: TGTGCCAGCTCACCTCCCGGAGGAAACACCGGGGAGCTGTTTTTT. Looking up the rest from reference TRBV18 and TRBJ2-2 gives the full variable domain: NAGVMQNPRHLVRRRGQEARLRCSPMKGHSHVYWYRQLPEEGLKFMVYLQKENIIDESGMPKERFSAEFPKEGPSILRIQQVVRGDSAAYFCASSPPGGNTGELFFGEGSRLTVL.

The V and J genes are TRBV7-3 and TRBJ2-3; tentatively, D is TRBD2 (6 bases). The germline CDR1 and CDR2 sequences are SGHTA and FQGTGA. The CDR3 has 15 amino acids. Deletions cut 0 bases from V and 3 bases from J, with 10 bases between. CDR3 sequence: CASSLTLARTDTQYF. The CDR3 nucleotides read TGTGCCAGCAGCTTAACACTAGCTAGAACAGATACGCAGTATTTT.

The gene calls are TRBV27 and TRBJ2-6; D might be TRBD1 (6 bases). Germline V gives CDR1 MNHEY, CDR2 SMNVEV (reference sequence). The CDR3 has 15 residues. V lost 6 bases and J 4 bases, leaving 13 bases between the germline ends. The DNA for the CDR3 is TGTGCCAGCAGGACCTCAGGGGTAGGGGCCAACGTCCTGACTTTC. Residues: CASRTSGVGANVLTF.

This clone was observed once. The genes are TRBV7-2 and TRBJ2-5; unclear D gene. The CDR3 contains 11 residues. CDR1 SGHTA and CDR2 FQGNSA come from the germline V gene. V lost 2 bases and J 5 bases, leaving 3 bases between the germline ends. CDR3 sequence reads: CASSLQETQYF. As DNA, the CDR3 is TGTGCCAGCAGCTTACAGGAGACCCAGTACTTC.

This clone showed up just once. The chain links TRBV4-2 to TRBJ2-7; tentative D call: TRBD2 (7 bases). Trimming took off 2 bases at V and 3 bases at J, with 11 bases between the two ends. Germline V lookup: CDR1 LGHNA, CDR2 YNFKEQ. The CDR3 sequence is 14 residues long. The CDR3 is CASSQWGGGYEQYF. DNA for the CDR3: TGTGCCAGCAGCCAATGGGGAGGGGGCTACGAGCAGTACTTC.

In its sample, this clone was seen once. The chain links TRBV2 to TRBJ1-2; D unresolved. V lost 8 bases, J lost 7 bases, and 17 bases lay in between. Germline V CDR1 and CDR2: SNHLY, FYNNEI. This CDR3 contains 13 residues. The CDR3 DNA sequence: TGTGCCAGCCGAGAGGGTCACCTTCTTGGCTACACCTTC. It is translated as CASREGHLLGYTF. Variable domain in full (rest from reference TRBV2 and TRBJ1-2): EPEVTQTPSHQVTQMGQEVILRCVPISNHLYFYWYRQILGQKVEFLVSFYNNEISEKSEIFDDQFSVERPDGSNFTLKIRSTKLEDSAMYFCASREGHLLGYTFGSGTRLTVV.

The chain carries TRBV4-3 and TRBJ1-6; TRBD1 matches 7 bases. The length of the CDR3 is 15 residues. After removal of 4 bases from V and 4 bases from J, the junction contained 4 bases not matched to a gene. Per germline, CDR1 LGHNA and CDR2 YSLEER. CDR3 region: CASSRRTGYNSPLHF. CDR3 nucleotide sequence: TGCGCCAGCAGCCGTCGGACAGGTTATAATTCACCCCTCCACTTT.

V gene TRBV2 combines with J gene TRBJ2-2; 8 nucleotides match TRBD2. The CDR3 covers 14 residues. The V gene's germline CDR1 is SNHLY and CDR2 FYNNEI. V shed 8 bases and J 6 bases; nucleotides not matched to a gene: 8. This chain's CDR3 is CASWGGRSPGELFF. Written as DNA, the CDR3 is TGTGCCAGCTGGGGCGGGAGGTCCCCCGGGGAGCTGTTTTTT.

The gene calls are TRBV3-1 (or the pseudogene TRBV3-2) and TRBJ1-1; D is unresolved. V lost 1 base and J 7 bases, leaving 4 bases between the germline ends. This CDR3 spans 11 amino acids. Per germline, CDR1 LGHDT and CDR2 YNNKEL (reference sequence). This CDR3 reads CASSQAGEAFF. CDR3 DNA: TGTGCCAGCAGCCAAGCGGGTGAAGCTTTCTTT.

This chain joins TRBV7-6 and TRBJ2-7; D might be TRBD1 (5 bases). Looked up from germline, CDR1 is SGHVS and CDR2 is FNYEAQ. CDR3 length equals 13 residues. V was trimmed by 0 bases and J by 5 bases, leaving 8 bases between them. CDR3 loop: CASSLAKGHEQYF. CDR3 sequence (DNA): TGTGCCAGCAGCTTAGCGAAGGGGCACGAGCAGTACTTC.

V gene TRBV9 combines with J gene TRBJ1-6; 9 bases agree with TRBD1. V was pared by 4 bases and J by 6 bases, with 5 bases of the junction left unmatched. CDR1 SGDLS and CDR2 YYNGEE come from the germline V gene. This CDR3 comprises 15 residues. The CDR3 loop is CASSSQGAVNSPLHF. The CDR3, as DNA: TGTGCCAGCAGCTCACAGGGGGCGGTTAATTCACCCCTCCACTTT.

The chain employs TRBV5-5 and TRBJ1-5; 9 positions match TRBD1. With 4 bases clipped from V and 4 bases from J, the junction kept 12 bases outside the gene matches. Germline V gene data show CDR1 as SGHKS and CDR2 as YYEKEE (reference sequence). The CDR3 runs to 17 residues. CDR3 sequence: CASSPAQGALRNQPQHF. The CDR3 DNA reads TGTGCCAGCAGCCCGGCACAGGGGGCATTGAGGAATCAGCCCCAGCATTTT.

As concerns this clone: At the DNA level, this CDR3 is encoded by other sequences in the same sample as well. This chain links TRBV18 with TRBJ2-5, with D possibly matching TRBD2 (6 bases). Trimming shortened V by 0 bases and J by 5 bases, and 10 bases separated the two germline ends. The CDR3 consists of 14 residues. Germline values: CDR1 KGHSH, CDR2 LQKENI. The DNA for the CDR3 is TGTGCCAGCTCACCACCCACCGGAGGGGAGACCCAGTACTTC. Protein: CASSPPTGGETQYF. The entire variable domain, with the rest obtained from reference TRBV18 and TRBJ2-5, is as follows: NAGVMQNPRHLVRRRGQEARLRCSPMKGHSHVYWYRQLPEEGLKFMVYLQKENIIDESGMPKERFSAEFPKEGPSILRIQQVVRGDSAAYFCASSPPTGGETQYFGPGTRLLVL.

This clone was observed a handful of times. The rearrangement joins TRBV27 to TRBJ1-2; 7 bases are shared with TRBD1. This CDR3 spans 13 amino acids. The J segment lost 3 bases and the V segment lost 6 bases, leaving 4 bases of the junction unmatched. Germline V gene data show CDR1 as MNHEY and CDR2 as SMNVEV (reference sequence). The CDR3 sequence: CASRKTGHYGYTF. The CDR3 bases are TGTGCCAGCAGAAAGACAGGGCACTATGGCTACACCTTC.

V is TRBV7-9 and J is TRBJ1-1; a possible D gene is TRBD1 (5 bases). Trimming cost V 3 bases and J 4 bases, with 12 bases left between them. The CDR3 has 14 amino acids. Germline V gene data show CDR1 as SEHNR and CDR2 as FQNEAQ (reference sequence). DNA of the CDR3: TGTGCCAGCAGCTTTGGCGGGGCAGGCACTGAAGCTTTCTTT. As protein: CASSFGGAGTEAFF.

This chain uses TRBV9 with TRBJ1-2, with a weak D call TRBD1 (5 bases). V was trimmed by 4 bases and J by 5 bases, leaving 15 bases between them. This CDR3 region has 14 residues. CDR1 and CDR2 (germline): SGDLS, YYNGEE. CDR3 in amino acids: CASSPRGGAYGYTF. CDR3 DNA sequence: TGTGCCAGCAGCCCTCGGGGAGGGGCTTATGGCTACACCTTC.

V and J are TRBV10-3 and TRBJ1-2, with TRBD1 matching 7 bases. CDR3 length: 13 amino acids. The J segment lost 2 bases and the V segment lost 11 bases, leaving 8 bases of the junction unmatched. Germline-derived CDR1 and CDR2 are ENHRY and SYGVKD. The DNA of the CDR3 is TGTGCCTTTCGGGACAGTATCAACTATGGCTACACCTTC. This translates into CAFRDSINYGYTF.

The J gene is TRBJ2-5, the V gene TRBV12-5, with TRBD2 matching 10 bases. CDR1 LGHNT and CDR2 FRNRAP come from the germline V gene. There are 14 residues in the CDR3. V gave up 3 bases and J gave up 5 bases; unmatched junction bases: 3. The CDR3 protein is CASGLAGGPETQYF. CDR3 nucleotides: TGTGCTAGTGGTTTAGCGGGGGGGCCCGAGACCCAGTACTTC.

The chain carries TRBV7-3 and TRBJ2-1, with TRBD2 as a possible D gene (6 bases). Germline values: CDR1 SGHTA, CDR2 FQGTGA. Between the trimmed V and J ends, which lost 4 bases and 6 bases, there was a span of 10 bases. There are 13 residues in the CDR3. In nucleotides, the CDR3 is TGTGCCAGCAGCTCAACTAGCTCCAATGAGCAGTTCTTC. Protein sequence: CASSSTSSNEQFF.

The J gene is TRBJ2-3, the V gene TRBV5-8, with D perhaps TRBD1 (6 bases). V lost 4 bases and J 3 bases, leaving 18 bases between the germline ends. Germline CDR1 and CDR2: SGHTS and YDEGEE. The CDR3 spans 16 residues. The CDR3 DNA reads as TGTGCCAGCAGCATTAGGACAGTGAGAGTAACAGATACGCAGTATTTT. Protein sequence: CASSIRTVRVTDTQYF.

The chain has TRBV14 and TRBJ1-2; D unclear. The germline gives CDR1 SGHDN, CDR2 FVKESK. V lost 1 base to trimming and J lost 0 bases, with 3 bases between them. This CDR3 comprises 13 residues. This chain's CDR3 is CASSQGPNYGYTF. CDR3 DNA sequence: TGTGCCAGCAGCCAAGGGCCTAACTATGGCTACACCTTC.

This clone appeared a single time. The rearrangement joins TRBV7-2 to TRBJ1-2; 11 bases agree with TRBD1. Germline V CDR1 and CDR2: SGHTA, FQGNSA. Trimming at V came to 5 bases and at J to 4 bases, leaving 6 bases not matched to a gene. The CDR3 runs to 15 residues. The CDR3 sequence is CASSPRTGGSYGYTF. CDR3 bases: TGTGCCAGCAGCCCGAGGACAGGGGGCTCCTATGGCTACACCTTC.

The V gene is TRBV3-1 (or the pseudogene TRBV3-2), the J gene TRBJ1-2; TRBD1 agrees at 7 bases. The V gene's germline CDR1 is LGHDT and CDR2 YNNKEL (reference sequence). The length of the CDR3 is 15 residues. With V trimmed by 3 bases and J by 4 bases, 8 bases remained unmatched. CDR3 nucleotides: TGTGCCAGCAGCCATCTAGGGGGCGCGGGCTATGGCTACACCTTC. Translating gives CASSHLGGAGYGYTF.

The V gene is TRBV27, the J gene TRBJ2-6; tentatively, D is TRBD2 (6 bases). The germline gives CDR1 MNHEY, CDR2 SMNVEV (reference sequence). There are 15 residues in the CDR3. V lost 6 bases and J 0 bases, leaving 9 bases between the germline ends. Written as DNA, the CDR3 is TGTGCCAGCAGACCCGGGGGCTCTGGGGCCAACGTCCTGACTTTC. Protein: CASRPGGSGANVLTF.

This CDR3 is CASSLYASGGFTDTQYF. The CDR3 DNA sequence: TGTGCCAGCAGCTTATACGCTAGCGGGGGGTTCACAGATACGCAGTATTTT. The chain links TRBV7-2 to TRBJ2-3; 11 nucleotides match TRBD2. V lost 2 bases and J lost 2; bases outside the gene matches: 6. This CDR3 is built from 17 residues. Germline V gene sequence: CDR1 SGHTA, CDR2 FQGNSA.

The J gene is TRBJ1-2, the V gene TRBV12-3 or TRBV12-4, with 7 nucleotides matching TRBD1. This CDR3 region has 12 residues. V shed 4 bases, J shed 9 bases, and the junction held 5 bases outside the gene matches. The CDR3 protein is CASSSYRGSYTF. The CDR3, as DNA: TGTGCCAGCAGTTCATACAGGGGTAGCTACACCTTC.